This T cell receptor beta chain was obtained from a study of shared clonotypes between healthy human individuals. Overall study findings and caveats: Researchers sampled only blood; tissue repertoires likely differ. Several donors had around 5.2% of their naive CD4 clonotypes in common.

As for this clone: What it recognizes is unknown.

Some clones are missing from TCRdb's copy, which holds only in-frame ones; the method was immunoSEQ multiplex PCR. Of approximately 350,000 clones in the sample, roughly 96% were seen once. This CDR3 spans 14 amino acids. The germline V gene has CDR1 MNHEY and CDR2 SVGAGI. With 3 bases removed from V and 5 bases from J, the gap between germline ends came to 13 bases. The chain uses TRBV6-5 and TRBJ1-1; D ambiguous. Sequenced: memory CD8+ T cells sorted from blood. Noted subset: CD45RO+ cells pooled with CCR7-negative TemRA cells. The sequence came from a young man in good health. The CDR3 nucleotides read TGTGCCAGCAGTTATAGGGCTGGAGGGACTGAAGCTTTCTTT. It codes for CASSYRAGGTEAFF.